The 18 T cell receptor beta chains in this list originate from one sample, sequenced in a study of Graves' ophthalmopathy and Graves' hyperthyroidism. The authors amplified TCR beta CDR3 regions, and they did so from RNA transcripts for repertoire sequencing. In the first round, RT-PCR was carried out with HTBI primers, and a multiplex PCR formed the second round. TCRdb reanalysed the multiplex PCR reads using MiXCR and keeps one entry per CDR3 protein. The profile shows roughly 350,000 distinct CDR3 sequences, approximately 18% of them singletons. Material for sequencing was peripheral blood. The receptors were sampled from an adult woman with stable Graves' hyperthyroidism.

In this sample, this clonotype turned up many times. The CDR3 region has the DNA TGTGCCAGCAGTTACTGGCCCGGGACAGGGAATCAAGAGACCCAGTACTTC. Protein: CASSYWPGTGNQETQYF. The J gene is TRBJ2-5, the V gene TRBV6-5; 9 bases line up with TRBD1. CDR1 is MNHEY and CDR2 is SVGAGI in the germline V gene. The CDR3 loop spans 17 amino acids. V was pared by 1 base and J by 2 bases, with 8 bases of the junction left unmatched.

The table lists this clonotype with many counts. V usage is TRBV10-3 and J usage is TRBJ2-7; 9 positions match TRBD1. The CDR3 covers 13 residues. CDR1 and CDR2 from the germline V gene are ENHRY and SYGVKD. Trimming at V came to 6 bases and at J to 6 bases, leaving 6 bases not matched to a gene. The CDR3 is CAIRDRGISEQYF. DNA for the CDR3: TGTGCCATCAGGGACAGGGGAATTTCCGAGCAGTACTTC.

This clonotype was picked up many times. The chain combines TRBV6-1 with TRBJ1-2, with 12 bases that match TRBD1. J lost 4 bases, V lost 5 bases, and 5 bases had no gene match. The CDR3 is 15 residues long. The germline gives CDR1 MNHNS, CDR2 SASEGT. CDR3 sequence reads: CASSSGTGGVYGYTF. The CDR3 bases are TGTGCCAGCAGTAGCGGGACAGGGGGCGTCTATGGCTACACCTTC.

The rearrangement links TRBV6-5 to TRBJ2-7; a possible D gene is TRBD2 (6 bases). Deletions cut 1 base from V and 0 bases from J, with 7 bases between. This CDR3 contains 14 residues. CDR1 and CDR2 (germline): MNHEY, SVGAGI. The CDR3 protein is CASSYWRGSYEQYF. As DNA, the CDR3 is TGTGCCAGCAGTTACTGGCGGGGCTCCTACGAGCAGTACTTC.

This clonotype was counted a few times. The chain recombines TRBV5-4 with TRBJ1-2; D gene uncertain. The germline V gene has CDR1 SGHNT and CDR2 YYREEE (reference sequence). The germline V and J ends were trimmed by 4 bases and 2 bases, with 15 bases remaining between them. CDR3 size: 15 residues. For the CDR3, the DNA is TGTGCCAGCAGCGTGGAGACGAGGTCAAACTATGGCTACACCTTC. Its translation is CASSVETRSNYGYTF.

This clonotype has a count of ten or more. The genes are TRBV6-2 or TRBV6-3 and TRBJ2-6, with 11 nucleotides matching TRBD1. The ends lost 7 bases at V and 3 bases at J; junction bases unmatched: 11. The germline V gene encodes CDR1 MNHEY and CDR2 SVGEGT. The CDR3 loop spans 18 amino acids. CDR3 protein: CASITGQGAVGGANVLTF. The CDR3 DNA reads TGTGCCAGCATTACCGGACAGGGGGCTGTCGGTGGGGCCAACGTCCTGACTTTC.

This clonotype has a count of ten or more. V usage is TRBV29-1 and J usage is TRBJ1-1; D uncertain. This CDR3 comprises 12 residues. Germline loops: CDR1 SQVTM, CDR2 ANQGSEA. V gave up 2 bases and J gave up 4 bases, with 8 bases separating them. The CDR3 nucleotides are TGCAGCGTTGAAAAGGGTAGCACTGAAGCTTTCTTT. The encoded protein is CSVEKGSTEAFF.

Many counts were recorded for this clonotype. V gene TRBV28 combines with J gene TRBJ1-5; D possibly corresponds to TRBD1 (5 bases). CDR1 MDHEN and CDR2 SYDVKM come from the germline V gene. CDR3 length equals 16 residues. Trimming pared 6 bases from V and 2 bases from J, leaving 17 bases between. The CDR3 protein is CASRRGSSYGNQPQHF. The CDR3 coding sequence is TGTGCCAGCAGGAGGGGCAGTTCGTATGGCAATCAGCCCCAGCATTTT.

At least ten counts were recorded for this clonotype. CDR3 nucleotide sequence: TGTGCCAGCAGTTTAGACAGGGCCACTGAAGCTTTCTTT. This sequence encodes CASSLDRATEAFF. The chain couples TRBV28 to TRBJ1-1; TRBD1 aligns across 7 bases. Germline lookup yields CDR1 MDHEN and CDR2 SYDVKM. The CDR3 is 13 amino acids. The V gene end was trimmed by 2 bases and the J gene end by 4 bases; junction bases not matched to a gene: 1.

This clonotype was counted many times. The V call is TRBV15, the J call TRBJ1-2; D gene ambiguous. Trimming cost V 5 bases and J 2 bases, with 27 bases left between them. Germline lookup yields CDR1 LNHNV and CDR2 YYDKDF (reference sequence). CDR3 length: 19 amino acids. Here the CDR3 reads CATSRSSWSRVGQNYGYTF. The DNA of the CDR3 is TGTGCCACCAGCCGTAGTTCCTGGTCGCGGGTAGGGCAGAACTATGGCTACACCTTC. The variable domain in full, completed from reference TRBV15 and TRBJ1-2, reads DAMVIQNPRYQVTQFGKPVTLSCSQTLNHNVMYWYQQKSSQAPKLLFHYYDKDFNNEADTPDNFQSRRPNTSFCFLDIRSPGLGDTAMYLCATSRSSWSRVGQNYGYTFGSGTRLTVV.

This clonotype showed up many times. V gene TRBV12-3 or TRBV12-4 combines with J gene TRBJ2-5; D may be TRBD2 (6 bases). V lost 6 bases to trimming and J lost 5 bases, with 13 bases between them. The CDR3 extends over 13 amino acids. The CDR3 DNA is TGTGCCAGCAGCTTATCGGGGAGGGAGACCCAGTACTTC. This sequence encodes CASSLSGRETQYF.

The chain is built from TRBV10-3 and TRBJ2-7; D gene unclear. Germline V gives CDR1 ENHRY, CDR2 SYGVKD. V lost 10 bases and J lost 4, with 14 bases in between. CDR3 length equals 12 residues. The CDR3 DNA reads as TGTGCCACCAAGTCTACCCCATACGAGCAGTACTTC. This translates into CATKSTPYEQYF.

This clonotype was found many times. V usage is TRBV18 and J usage is TRBJ1-6; the match to TRBD1 covers 7 bases. V lost 1 base, J lost 8 bases, and 8 bases stayed unmatched. CDR3 size: 16 residues. Germline V CDR1 and CDR2: KGHSH, LQKENI. This CDR3 is CASSPRTTGMDSPLHF. As DNA, the CDR3 is TGTGCCAGCTCACCACGCACGACAGGGATGGATTCACCCCTCCACTTT. The whole variable domain, filled in from reference TRBV18 and TRBJ1-6, reads NAGVMQNPRHLVRRRGQEARLRCSPMKGHSHVYWYRQLPEEGLKFMVYLQKENIIDESGMPKERFSAEFPKEGPSILRIQQVVRGDSAAYFCASSPRTTGMDSPLHFGNGTRLTVT.

The chain is built from TRBV10-3 and TRBJ1-5, with D perhaps TRBD1 (6 bases). The V gene lost 5 bases and the J gene lost 3 bases, with 11 bases spanning the gap. This CDR3 comprises 14 residues. The germline V gene encodes CDR1 ENHRY and CDR2 SYGVKD. CDR3 in amino acids: CAISKTGYNQPQHF. The CDR3 nucleotides read TGTGCCATCAGTAAAACAGGGTACAATCAGCCCCAGCATTTT.

This clonotype was detected many times. V and J are TRBV2 and TRBJ1-4; D gene ambiguous. This CDR3 has 11 residues. Deletions cut 3 bases from V and 8 bases from J, with 4 bases between. Germline CDR1 SNHLY, CDR2 FYNNEI. The CDR3 nucleotides read TGTGCCAGCAGTGATGTGGAAAAACTGTTTTTT. Its protein is CASSDVEKLFF. Full variable domain (outside the CDR3, taken from reference TRBV2 and TRBJ1-4): EPEVTQTPSHQVTQMGQEVILRCVPISNHLYFYWYRQILGQKVEFLVSFYNNEISEKSEIFDDQFSVERPDGSNFTLKIRSTKLEDSAMYFCASSDVEKLFFGSGTQLSVL.

The J gene is TRBJ2-5, the V gene TRBV9; 8 nucleotides match TRBD2. The CDR3 is 14 residues long. CDR1 and CDR2 (germline): SGDLS, YYNGEE. V lost 0 bases, J lost 7 bases, and 5 bases stayed unmatched. The CDR3 loop reads CASSVESGGGTQYF. CDR3 nucleotides: TGTGCCAGCAGCGTAGAAAGCGGGGGAGGGACCCAGTACTTC.

This clonotype has ten or more counts. The CDR3 DNA reads TGTGCCAGCAGTCATAGGGGGTTCAACGAGCAGTACTTC. Translation: CASSHRGFNEQYF. The V call is TRBV28, the J call TRBJ2-7; D is perhaps TRBD1 (6 bases). This CDR3 is built from 13 residues. V was shortened by 5 bases and J by 5 bases, with 13 bases between the two germline ends. Germline loops: CDR1 MDHEN, CDR2 SYDVKM.

This clonotype has just a few counts. The chain combines TRBV29-1 with TRBJ2-7; TRBD1 matches 9 bases. V gave up 7 bases and J gave up 2 bases; unmatched junction bases: 9. This CDR3 is built from 14 residues. Germline lookup yields CDR1 SQVTM and CDR2 ANQGSEA. The CDR3 DNA sequence: TGCAGCGCCACCCTCGGGACAGGGACCTACGAGCAGTACTTC. Translating it yields CSATLGTGTYEQYF.